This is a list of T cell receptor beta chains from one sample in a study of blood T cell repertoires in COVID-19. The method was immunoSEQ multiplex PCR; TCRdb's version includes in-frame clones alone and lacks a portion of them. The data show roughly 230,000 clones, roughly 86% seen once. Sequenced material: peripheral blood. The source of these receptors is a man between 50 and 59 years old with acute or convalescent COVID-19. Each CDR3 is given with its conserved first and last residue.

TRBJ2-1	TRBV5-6	CASSNMAWQDNEQFF
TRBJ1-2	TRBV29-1	CSVGGQPYGYTF
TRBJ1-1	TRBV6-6	CASSYRQPANTEAFF
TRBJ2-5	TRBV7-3	CASSLSGGTETQYF
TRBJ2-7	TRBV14	CASSQDWGPPYEQYF
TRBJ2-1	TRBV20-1	CSASAILTSADNEQFF
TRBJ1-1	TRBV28	CASSLFAYNTEAFF
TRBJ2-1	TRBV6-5	CATLEGYNEQFF
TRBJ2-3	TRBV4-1	CASSQFRGSTDTQYF
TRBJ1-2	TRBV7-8	CASSHGQEYGYTF
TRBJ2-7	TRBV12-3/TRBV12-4	CASTTGQGGEQYF
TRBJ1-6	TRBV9	CASSGGTVGNSPLHF
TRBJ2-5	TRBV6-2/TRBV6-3	CASSFFIRPGLAPQETQYF
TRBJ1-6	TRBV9	CASSGGTGENSPLHF
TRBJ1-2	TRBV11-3	CASSFSGTGNYGYTF
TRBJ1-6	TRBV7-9	CASSFHRRGQGGSPLHF
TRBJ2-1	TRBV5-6	CASSLGLAGGNEQFF
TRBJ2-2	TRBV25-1	CASSSQGAPNTGELFF
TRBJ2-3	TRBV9	CASSVSGTGSADTQYF
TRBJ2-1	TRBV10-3	CAISGPDRGPYNEQFF
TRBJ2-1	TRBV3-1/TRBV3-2	CASSGGTSSYNEQFF
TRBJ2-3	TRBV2	CASRDARQFPEYF
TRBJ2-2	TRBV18	CASSTGQGSTGELFF
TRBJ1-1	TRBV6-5	CASSYSELLRNTEAFF
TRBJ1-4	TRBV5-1	CASSLGTGSTNEKLFF
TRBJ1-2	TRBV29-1	CSVGGQGNINYGYTF
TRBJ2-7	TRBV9	CASSVRSPGEQYF
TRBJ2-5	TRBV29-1	CSVAGGETQYF
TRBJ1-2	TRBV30	CAWRAQGTTNYGYTF
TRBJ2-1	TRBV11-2	CASSLDVVRYNEQFF
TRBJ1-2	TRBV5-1	CASSSEGYGYTF
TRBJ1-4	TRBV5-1	CASSLAGQGGEKLFF
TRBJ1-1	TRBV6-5	CASSRSVGEAFF
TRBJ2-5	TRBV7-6	CASSLASNRVTETQYF
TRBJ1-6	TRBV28	CASSFFGQGNSPLHF
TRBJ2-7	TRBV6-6	CASRRLGGDHEQYF
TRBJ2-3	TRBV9	CASSVGQGDTQYF
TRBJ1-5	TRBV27	CASSLGSYGQPQHF
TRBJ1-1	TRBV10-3	CAISEPQQGYTEAFF
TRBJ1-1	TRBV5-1	CASTTGGTGRVIEAFF
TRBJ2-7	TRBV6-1	CASSDLVRGPAYEQYF
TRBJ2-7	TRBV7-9	CASSHRDRGTYEQYF
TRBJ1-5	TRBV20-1	CSASPPQLLQPQHF
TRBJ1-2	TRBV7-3	CASSLLPGTGGYTF
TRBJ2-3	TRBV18	CASSPLPLASTDTQYF
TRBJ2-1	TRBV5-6	CASSQMTSGSYNEQFF
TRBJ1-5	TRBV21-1	CASSKVGGPVPPANQPQHF
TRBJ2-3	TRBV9	CASSAWAGVDTQYF
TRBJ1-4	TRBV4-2	CASSQDRTRPYEKLFF
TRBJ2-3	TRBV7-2	CASSPYAGYTDTQYF
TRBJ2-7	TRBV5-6	CASSSDESSGSSYEQYF
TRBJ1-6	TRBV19	CASNDGWGLGYSPLHF
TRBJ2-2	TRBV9	CASSPWGDITNTGELFF
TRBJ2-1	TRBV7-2	CASSVSGSSYNEQFF
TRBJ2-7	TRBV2	CASTQDTYEQYF